The clone carrying this TCR beta chain is a singleton in its sample. Its target is unknown. Original methodology: Differences in CDR3 between clinicopathological groups were drawn on to build a classifier intended to discriminate distant-metastatic papillary thyroid cancer patients. TCRdb re-called the PCR reads through MiXCR. The V and J calls and clone size come from TCRdb's table, not from the authors' own analysis. The sample yields about 20,000 clones, 30% to 40% seen once. The data derive from a study of metastatic and nonmetastatic thyroid tumors. About the study: Repertoire comparisons spanned blood and tumor or nodule tissue from malignant and benign thyroid patients.

Findings of the study overall: Compared with benign nodules, malignant thyroid tumors were reported to have significantly higher TCR beta diversity in both blood and tumor.

Until they underwent thyroid surgery, no patient had received any treatment. Sequenced material: tumor tissue. The TCR sequence derives from a male donor with papillary thyroid cancer or a benign thyroid nodule (not recorded which). Some clones in this sample may be carry-over from other donors' samples.

CDR3 coding DNA: TGTGCCAGCTCGCAGGACGGGAATTCACCCCTCCACTTT. This codes for CASSQDGNSPLHF. The V call is TRBV18, the J call TRBJ1-6, with D unresolved. This CDR3 region has 13 residues. Germline values: CDR1 KGHSH, CDR2 LQKENI. V gave up 6 bases and J gave up 7 bases, with 10 bases separating them.